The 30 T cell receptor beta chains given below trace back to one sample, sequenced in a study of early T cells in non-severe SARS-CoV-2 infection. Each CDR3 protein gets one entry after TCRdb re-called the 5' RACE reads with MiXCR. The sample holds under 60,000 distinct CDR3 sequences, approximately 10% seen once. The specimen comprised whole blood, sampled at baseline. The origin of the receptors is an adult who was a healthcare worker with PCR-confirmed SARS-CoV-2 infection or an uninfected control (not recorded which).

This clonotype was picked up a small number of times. This CDR3 reads CASSRTNKGNTEAFF. In nucleotides, the CDR3 is TGTGCCAGTAGCCGAACCAACAAGGGGAACACTGAAGCTTTCTTT. The chain employs TRBV19 and TRBJ1-1; D is ambiguous. The germline V and J ends were trimmed by 6 bases and 1 base, with 15 bases remaining between them. CDR1 is LNHDA and CDR2 is SQIVND in the germline V gene (reference sequence). The CDR3 has 15 amino acids. The variable domain in full, completed from reference TRBV19 and TRBJ1-1, reads DGGITQSPKYLFRKEGQNVTLSCEQNLNHDAMYWYRQDPGQGLRLIYYSQIVNDFQKGDIAEGYSVSREKKESFPLTVTSAQKNPTAFYLCASSRTNKGNTEAFFGQGTRLTVV.

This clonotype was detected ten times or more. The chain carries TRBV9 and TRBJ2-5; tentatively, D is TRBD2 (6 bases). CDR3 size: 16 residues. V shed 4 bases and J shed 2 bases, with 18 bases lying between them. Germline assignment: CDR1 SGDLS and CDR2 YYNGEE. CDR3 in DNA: TGTGCCAGCAGCCTAAGGTCCCAGGCGGGACAAGAGACCCAGTACTTC. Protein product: CASSLRSQAGQETQYF.

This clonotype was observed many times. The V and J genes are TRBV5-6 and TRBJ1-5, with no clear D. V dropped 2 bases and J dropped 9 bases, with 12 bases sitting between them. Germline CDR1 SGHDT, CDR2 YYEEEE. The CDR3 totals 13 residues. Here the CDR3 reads CASSFGTGGPQHF. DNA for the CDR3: TGTGCCAGCAGCTTCGGCACCGGAGGGCCCCAGCATTTT.

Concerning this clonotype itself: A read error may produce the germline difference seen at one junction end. The CDR3 region has the DNA TGTGGCAGCGAGGGCACCGCGGAAGAAAAACTGTTTTTT. Its translation: CGSEGTAEEKLFF. The V and J genes are TRBV2 and TRBJ1-4; D remains unclear. The CDR3 is made up of 13 amino acids. Looked up from germline, CDR1 is SNHLY and CDR2 is FYNNEI.

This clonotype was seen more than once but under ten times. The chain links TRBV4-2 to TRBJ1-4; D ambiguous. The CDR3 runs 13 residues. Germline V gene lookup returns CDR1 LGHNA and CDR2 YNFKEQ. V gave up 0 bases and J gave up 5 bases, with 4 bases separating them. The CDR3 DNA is TGTGCCAGCAGCCAAGACTTGAATGAAAAACTGTTTTTT. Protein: CASSQDLNEKLFF.

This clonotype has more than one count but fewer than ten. The CDR3 DNA is TGTGCCAGCAGCGACGGGGTAGCGACCTACAATGAGCAGTTCTTC. Protein: CASSDGVATYNEQFF. The chain recombines TRBV5-4 with TRBJ2-1; tentatively, D is TRBD2 (5 bases). Between the trimmed V and J ends, which lost 4 bases and 2 bases, there was a span of 13 bases. This CDR3 region has 15 residues. Per the germline V gene, CDR1 is SGHNT and CDR2 is YYREEE (reference sequence).

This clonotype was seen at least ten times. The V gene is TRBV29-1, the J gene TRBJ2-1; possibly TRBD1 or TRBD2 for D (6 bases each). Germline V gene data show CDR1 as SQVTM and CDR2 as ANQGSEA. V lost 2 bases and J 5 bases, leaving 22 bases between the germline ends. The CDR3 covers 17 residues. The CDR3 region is CSVERRTVGLPDNEQFF. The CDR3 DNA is TGCAGCGTTGAAAGGAGGACAGTGGGACTTCCCGACAATGAGCAGTTCTTC.

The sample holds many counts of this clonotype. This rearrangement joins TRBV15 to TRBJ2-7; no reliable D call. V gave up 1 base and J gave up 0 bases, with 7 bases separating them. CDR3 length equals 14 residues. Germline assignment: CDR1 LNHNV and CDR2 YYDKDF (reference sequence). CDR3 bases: TGTGCCACCAGCAGAGTAAGTGGCTCCTACGAGCAGTACTTC. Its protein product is CATSRVSGSYEQYF. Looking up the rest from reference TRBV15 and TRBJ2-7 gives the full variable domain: DAMVIQNPRYQVTQFGKPVTLSCSQTLNHNVMYWYQQKSSQAPKLLFHYYDKDFNNEADTPDNFQSRRPNTSFCFLDIRSPGLGDTAMYLCATSRVSGSYEQYFGPGTRLTVT.

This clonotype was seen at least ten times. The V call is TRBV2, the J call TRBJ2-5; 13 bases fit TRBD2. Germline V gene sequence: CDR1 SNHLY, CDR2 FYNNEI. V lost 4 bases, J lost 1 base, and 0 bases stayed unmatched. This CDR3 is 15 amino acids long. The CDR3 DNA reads TGTGCCAGCAGTGGACTAGCGGGAGGCCAAGAGACCCAGTACTTC. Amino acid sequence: CASSGLAGGQETQYF.

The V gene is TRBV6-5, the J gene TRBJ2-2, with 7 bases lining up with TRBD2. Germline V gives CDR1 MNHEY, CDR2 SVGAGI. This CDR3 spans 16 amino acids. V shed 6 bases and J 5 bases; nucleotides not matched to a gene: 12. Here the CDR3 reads CASSHRRGGATGELFF. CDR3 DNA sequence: TGTGCCAGCAGCCATCGACGGGGAGGGGCAACCGGGGAGCTGTTTTTT.

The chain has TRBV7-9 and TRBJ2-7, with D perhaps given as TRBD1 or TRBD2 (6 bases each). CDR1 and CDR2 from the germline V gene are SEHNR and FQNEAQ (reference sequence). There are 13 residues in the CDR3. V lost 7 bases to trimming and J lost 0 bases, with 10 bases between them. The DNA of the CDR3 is TGTGCCAGCACGGGGGCGGGCTCCTACGAGCAGTACTTC. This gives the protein CASTGAGSYEQYF.

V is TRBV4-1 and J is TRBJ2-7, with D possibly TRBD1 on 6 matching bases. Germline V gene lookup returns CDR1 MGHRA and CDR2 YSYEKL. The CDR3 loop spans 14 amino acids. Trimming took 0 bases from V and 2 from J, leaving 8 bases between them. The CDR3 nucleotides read TGCGCCAGCAGCCAAGAACAGGGCGCCTACGAGCAGTACTTC. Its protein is CASSQEQGAYEQYF.

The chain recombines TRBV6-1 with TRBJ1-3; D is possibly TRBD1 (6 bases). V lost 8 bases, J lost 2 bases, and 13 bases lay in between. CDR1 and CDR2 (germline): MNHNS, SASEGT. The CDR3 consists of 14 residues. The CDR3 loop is CASWTGTTGNTIYF. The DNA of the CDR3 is TGTGCCAGCTGGACCGGGACAACTGGAAACACCATATATTTT.

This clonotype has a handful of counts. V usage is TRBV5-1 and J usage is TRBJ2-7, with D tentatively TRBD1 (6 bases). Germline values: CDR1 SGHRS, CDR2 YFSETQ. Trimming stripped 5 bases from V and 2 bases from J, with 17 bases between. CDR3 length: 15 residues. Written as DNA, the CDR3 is TGCGCCAGCAGAATGGGGCCGGACAGACCCTACGAGCAGTACTTC. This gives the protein CASRMGPDRPYEQYF.

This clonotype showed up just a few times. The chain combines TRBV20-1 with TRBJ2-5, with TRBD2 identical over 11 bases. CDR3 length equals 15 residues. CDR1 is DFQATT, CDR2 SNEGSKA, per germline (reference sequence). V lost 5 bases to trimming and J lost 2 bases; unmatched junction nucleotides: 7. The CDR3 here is CSAFRLAGKQETQYF. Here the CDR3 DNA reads TGCAGTGCTTTTCGACTAGCGGGGAAGCAAGAGACCCAGTACTTC.

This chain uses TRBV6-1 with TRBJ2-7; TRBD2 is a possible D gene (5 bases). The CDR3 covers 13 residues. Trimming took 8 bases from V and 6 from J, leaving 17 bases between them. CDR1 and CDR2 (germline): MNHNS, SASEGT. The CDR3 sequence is CASGWAGSGEQYF. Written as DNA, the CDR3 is TGTGCCAGCGGTTGGGCGGGCTCGGGCGAGCAGTACTTC.

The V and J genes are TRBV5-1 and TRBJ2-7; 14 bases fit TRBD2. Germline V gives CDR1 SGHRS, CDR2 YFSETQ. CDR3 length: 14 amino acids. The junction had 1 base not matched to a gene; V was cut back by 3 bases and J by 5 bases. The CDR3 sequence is CASSSTSGRDEQYF. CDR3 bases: TGCGCCAGCAGCTCGACTAGCGGGAGGGACGAGCAGTACTTC. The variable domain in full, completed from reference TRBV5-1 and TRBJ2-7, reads KAGVTQTPRYLIKTRGQQVTLSCSPISGHRSVSWYQQTPGQGLQFLFEYFSETQRNKGNFPGRFSGRQFSNSRSEMNVSTLELGDSALYLCASSSTSGRDEQYFGPGTRLTVT.

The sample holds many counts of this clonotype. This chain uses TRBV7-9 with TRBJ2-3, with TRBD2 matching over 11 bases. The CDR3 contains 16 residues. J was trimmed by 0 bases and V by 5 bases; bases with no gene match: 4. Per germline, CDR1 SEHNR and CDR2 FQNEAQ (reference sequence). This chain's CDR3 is CASSPRTSGSTDTQYF. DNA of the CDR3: TGTGCCAGCAGCCCCAGGACTAGCGGGAGCACAGATACGCAGTATTTT.

This CDR3 is CSAFEREGYNEQFF. The CDR3 bases are TGCAGTGCGTTTGAGCGGGAGGGATACAATGAGCAGTTCTTC. The chain links TRBV20-1 to TRBJ2-1; 10 bases match TRBD2. The V gene end was trimmed by 6 bases and the J gene end by 4 bases; junction bases not matched to a gene: 6. The CDR3 loop spans 14 amino acids. CDR1 and CDR2 from the germline V gene are DFQATT and SNEGSKA (reference sequence).

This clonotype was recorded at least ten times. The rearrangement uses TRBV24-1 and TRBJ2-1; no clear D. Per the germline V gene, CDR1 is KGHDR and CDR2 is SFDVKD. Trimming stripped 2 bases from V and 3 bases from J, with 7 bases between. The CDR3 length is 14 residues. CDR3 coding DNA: TGTGCCACCAGTGATTCAAAAGGCTACAATGAGCAGTTCTTC. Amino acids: CATSDSKGYNEQFF.

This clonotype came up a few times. The CDR3 DNA sequence: TGTGCCAGCAGTTTACTGTATGACACCGGGGAGCTGTTTTTT. It codes for CASSLLYDTGELFF. The rearrangement joins TRBV12-3 or TRBV12-4 to TRBJ2-2; D gene uncertain. The germline V and J ends were trimmed by 2 bases and 3 bases, with 7 bases remaining between them. The CDR3 is 14 amino acids.

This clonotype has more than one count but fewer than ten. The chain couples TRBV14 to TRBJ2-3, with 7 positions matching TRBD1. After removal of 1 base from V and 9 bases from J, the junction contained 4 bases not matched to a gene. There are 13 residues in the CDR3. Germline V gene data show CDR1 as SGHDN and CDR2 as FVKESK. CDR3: CASSQVGGQTQYF. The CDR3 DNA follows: TGTGCCAGCAGCCAAGTAGGGGGCCAGACGCAGTATTTT.

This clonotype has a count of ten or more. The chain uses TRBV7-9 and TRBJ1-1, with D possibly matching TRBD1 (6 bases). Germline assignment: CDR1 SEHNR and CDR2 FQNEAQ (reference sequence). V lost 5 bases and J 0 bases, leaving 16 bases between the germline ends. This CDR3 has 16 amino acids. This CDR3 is CASSPGQTSMNTEAFF. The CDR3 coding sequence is TGTGCCAGCAGCCCCGGACAGACTTCTATGAACACTGAAGCTTTCTTT.

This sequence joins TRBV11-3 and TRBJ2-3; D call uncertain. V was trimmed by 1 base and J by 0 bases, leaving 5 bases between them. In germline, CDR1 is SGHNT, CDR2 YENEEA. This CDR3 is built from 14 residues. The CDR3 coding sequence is TGTGCCAGCAGCTTAGGCGGAAGCACAGATACGCAGTATTTT. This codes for CASSLGGSTDTQYF.

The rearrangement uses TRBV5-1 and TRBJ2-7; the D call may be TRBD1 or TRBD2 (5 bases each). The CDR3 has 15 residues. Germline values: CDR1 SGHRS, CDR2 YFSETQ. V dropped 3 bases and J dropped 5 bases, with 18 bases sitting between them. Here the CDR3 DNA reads TGCGCCAGCAGCTCCCTCGAGGGGCCCGTCGACGAGCAGTACTTC. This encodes CASSSLEGPVDEQYF.

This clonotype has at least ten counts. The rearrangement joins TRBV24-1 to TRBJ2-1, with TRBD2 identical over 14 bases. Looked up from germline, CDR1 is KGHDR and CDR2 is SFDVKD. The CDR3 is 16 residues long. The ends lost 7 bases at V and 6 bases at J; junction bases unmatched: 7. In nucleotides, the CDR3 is TGTGCCACCAGCTCGACTAGCGGGAGGGCCCCCAATGAGCAGTTCTTC. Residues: CATSSTSGRAPNEQFF.

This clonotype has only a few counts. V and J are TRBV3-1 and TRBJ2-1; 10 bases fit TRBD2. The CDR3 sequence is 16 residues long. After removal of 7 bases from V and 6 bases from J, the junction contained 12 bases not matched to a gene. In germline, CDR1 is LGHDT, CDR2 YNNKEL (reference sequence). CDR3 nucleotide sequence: TGTGCCAGCAACAAACAGCGGGGGGGAAAATTCAATGAGCAGTTCTTC. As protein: CASNKQRGGKFNEQFF.

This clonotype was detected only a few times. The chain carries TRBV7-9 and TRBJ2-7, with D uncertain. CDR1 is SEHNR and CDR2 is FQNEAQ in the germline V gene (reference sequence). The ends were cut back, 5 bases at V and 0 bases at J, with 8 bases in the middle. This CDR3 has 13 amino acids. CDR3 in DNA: TGTGCCAGCAGCGTCAGAAACTCCTACGAGCAGTACTTC. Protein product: CASSVRNSYEQYF.

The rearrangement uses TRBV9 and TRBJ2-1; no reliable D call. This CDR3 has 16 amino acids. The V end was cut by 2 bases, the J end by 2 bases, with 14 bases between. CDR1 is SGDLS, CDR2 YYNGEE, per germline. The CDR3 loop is CASSVVWTYTYNEQFF. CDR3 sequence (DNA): TGTGCCAGCAGCGTTGTATGGACCTACACCTACAATGAGCAGTTCTTC.

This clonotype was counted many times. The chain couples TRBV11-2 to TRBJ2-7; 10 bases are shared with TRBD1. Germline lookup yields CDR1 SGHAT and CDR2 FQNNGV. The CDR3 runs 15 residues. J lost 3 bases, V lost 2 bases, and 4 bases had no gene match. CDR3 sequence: CASSLPWDRGYEQYF. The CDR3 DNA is TGTGCCAGCAGCTTACCCTGGGACAGGGGCTACGAGCAGTACTTC.